Presented here are 9 T cell receptor beta chains from one specimen sequenced in a study of graft-versus-host responses after intestinal transplantation. These TCRs are of unknown antigen specificity. Sequencing was performed with immunoSEQ multiplex PCR; in TCRdb, only in-frame clones are kept and a portion is missing. The sample holds around 120,000 clones, over 80% seen once. The source material was unstimulated CD4+ T cells sorted from spleen or lymph node cells, sampled before intestinal transplant. The receptors stem from a human donor who received an intestinal transplant.

The V and J genes are TRBV19 and TRBJ1-5; D ambiguous. Germline V gene sequence: CDR1 LNHDA, CDR2 SQIVND (reference sequence). The CDR3 covers 19 residues. V was trimmed by 4 bases and J by 0 bases, leaving 22 bases between them. The CDR3 loop reads CASSRGFMMTVNSNQPQHF. CDR3 nucleotide sequence: TGTGCCAGTAGTAGAGGGTTTATGATGACGGTAAATAGCAATCAGCCCCAGCATTTT.

This chain joins TRBV5-1 and TRBJ1-5; TRBD1 might be the D (5 bases). The CDR3 is made up of 16 amino acids. Germline V CDR1 and CDR2: SGHRS, YFSETQ. The germline V and J ends were trimmed by 4 bases and 6 bases, with 20 bases remaining between them. In DNA form, the CDR3 reads TGCGCCAGCAGCGCCGGTGCCTCTACAGGCGGTCAGCCCCAGCATTTT. As protein: CASSAGASTGGQPQHF.

This clone was seen only once. The gene calls are TRBV5-1 and TRBJ1-1, with D unresolved. Germline-derived CDR1 and CDR2 are SGHRS and YFSETQ. The V gene lost 4 bases and the J gene lost 5 bases, with 15 bases spanning the gap. CDR3 length equals 14 residues. The CDR3, as DNA: TGCGCCAGCAGCATGTGGGCTGCAGAGACTGAAGCTTTCTTT. It yields the protein CASSMWAAETEAFF.

This chain joins TRBV5-1 and TRBJ1-2, with D possibly matching TRBD1 (5 bases). The CDR3 runs 14 residues. CDR1 and CDR2 from the germline V gene are SGHRS and YFSETQ. V was clipped by 4 bases and J by 4 bases, with 14 bases between them. CDR3 coding DNA: TGCGCCAGCAGCCGACGGACGGGACTCTATGGCTACACCTTC. It is translated as CASSRRTGLYGYTF. Looking up the rest from reference TRBV5-1 and TRBJ1-2 gives the full variable domain: KAGVTQTPRYLIKTRGQQVTLSCSPISGHRSVSWYQQTPGQGLQFLFEYFSETQRNKGNFPGRFSGRQFSNSRSEMNVSTLELGDSALYLCASSRRTGLYGYTFGSGTRLTVV.

Remarks on this clone: At one boundary the junction diverges from the germline segment, which might be a read error. The CDR3 loop is CAWSVDRGQGTQYF. The CDR3 DNA sequence: TGTGCCTGGAGTGTCGACAGGGGGCAAGGGACCCAGTACTTC. The chain joins TRBV30 to TRBJ2-5, with 10 bases that match TRBD1. The germline V gene has CDR1 GTSNPN and CDR2 SVGIG (reference sequence). The CDR3 is 14 amino acids. The full variable domain, completed using reference TRBV30 and TRBJ2-5, is SQTIHQWPATLVQPVGSPLSLECTVEGTSNPNLYWYRQAAGRGLQLLFYSVGIGQISSEVPQNLSASRPQDRQFILSSKKLLLSDSGFYLCAWSVDRGQGTQYFGPGTRLLVL.

The rearrangement uses TRBV7-2 and TRBJ1-1, with no clear D. V lost 4 bases, J lost 7 bases, and 10 bases lay in between. Looked up from germline, CDR1 is SGHTA and CDR2 is FQGNSA. CDR3 size: 12 residues. CDR3 DNA sequence: TGTGCCAGCAGCTCCACCAATCTTGAAGCTTTCTTT. Translating it yields CASSSTNLEAFF.

This clone was seen once. The rearrangement links TRBV15 to TRBJ1-2; D call uncertain. V was clipped by 0 bases and J by 8 bases, with 16 bases between them. The CDR3 spans 15 residues. Germline CDR1 LNHNV, CDR2 YYDKDF (reference sequence). The DNA for the CDR3 is TGTGCCACCAGCAGAGATCTAGGGCCGGAGCAAGGCTACACCTTC. Protein: CATSRDLGPEQGYTF.

The chain couples TRBV19 to TRBJ2-7; TRBD1 aligns across 8 bases. Trimming cost V 4 bases and J 2 bases; bases outside gene matches: 4. Germline lookup yields CDR1 LNHDA and CDR2 SQIVND (reference sequence). The CDR3 runs 14 residues. DNA for the CDR3: TGTGCCAGTAGTAAGACAGGGGATCCCTACGAGCAGTACTTC. This encodes CASSKTGDPYEQYF. Drawing the rest from reference TRBV19 and TRBJ2-7, the complete variable domain is DGGITQSPKYLFRKEGQNVTLSCEQNLNHDAMYWYRQDPGQGLRLIYYSQIVNDFQKGDIAEGYSVSREKKESFPLTVTSAQKNPTAFYLCASSKTGDPYEQYFGPGTRLTVT.

J is TRBJ1-3 and V is TRBV27; D may be TRBD1 (5 bases). The CDR3 is 15 residues long. V gave up 5 bases and J gave up 5 bases, with 16 bases separating them. The germline CDR1 and CDR2 sequences are MNHEY and SMNVEV (reference sequence). CDR3 DNA: TGTGCCAGCAGTCCTCAGGGTTATAACAGAAACACCATATATTTT. Translated, it gives CASSPQGYNRNTIYF.